These 8 T cell receptor beta chains share one sample of origin, sequenced in a study of blood T cell repertoires in COVID-19. TCRdb's copy holds only in-frame clones and misses some; the assay was immunoSEQ multiplex PCR. Counted here are 350,000 to 450,000 clones, about 88% occurring once; the ten biggest clones make up approximately 1.5%. Sequenced material: PBMCs or T cells enriched from blood (not recorded which). These receptors were taken from a woman under 30 who had been exposed to COVID-19.

The chain recombines TRBV20-1 with TRBJ2-7; tentative D call: TRBD1 (5 bases). Germline V gene lookup returns CDR1 DFQATT and CDR2 SNEGSKA (reference sequence). The V end was cut by 6 bases, the J end by 3 bases, with 9 bases between. The CDR3 covers 11 residues. The CDR3: CSADTSYEQYF. The CDR3 DNA is TGCAGTGCGGACACAAGCTACGAGCAGTACTTC.

This chain joins TRBV6-5 and TRBJ1-3; no definite D call. Germline V CDR1 and CDR2: MNHEY, SVGAGI. V lost 6 bases, J lost 2 bases, and 14 bases lay in between. This CDR3 region has 15 residues. The CDR3 reads CASSRGSAPGNTIYF. The CDR3 DNA reads as TGTGCCAGCAGCCGCGGATCTGCCCCTGGAAACACCATATATTTT.

The rearrangement uses TRBV14 and TRBJ1-6, with 7 bases identical to TRBD1. This CDR3 contains 14 residues. Germline V gene data show CDR1 as SGHDN and CDR2 as FVKESK. V shed 5 bases and J 7 bases; nucleotides not matched to a gene: 5. The CDR3 DNA follows: TGTGCCAGCAGCGTCCTACAGGGGAATTCACCCCTCCACTTT. Its protein product is CASSVLQGNSPLHF.

The genes are TRBV24-1 and TRBJ2-1, with D unresolved. The CDR3 has 11 residues. The germline CDR1 and CDR2 sequences are KGHDR and SFDVKD. V lost 4 bases and J lost 11, with 8 bases in between. In nucleotides, the CDR3 is TGTGCCACCAGTGACGCTAGTAAGCAGTTCTTC. Translation: CATSDASKQFF.

The chain joins TRBV7-9 to TRBJ1-4; D is unresolved. Germline V gene sequence: CDR1 SEHNR, CDR2 FQNEAQ (reference sequence). The CDR3 totals 14 residues. Trimming removed 6 bases at V and 6 bases at J, with 14 bases between. CDR3 amino acids: CASRKRESDEKLFF. CDR3 sequence (DNA): TGTGCCAGCAGGAAGAGGGAGAGTGATGAAAAACTGTTTTTT.

The chain is built from TRBV7-2 and TRBJ1-5; weak D call: TRBD1 (5 bases). Germline CDR1 reads SGHTA; CDR2 reads FQGNSA. The V and J ends lost 3 bases and 2 bases respectively, with 17 bases between them. The CDR3 runs to 17 residues. CDR3 loop: CASSFGGGTYGNQPQHF. The CDR3 DNA sequence: TGTGCCAGCAGCTTTGGGGGGGGGACGTATGGCAATCAGCCCCAGCATTTT.

This chain joins TRBV15 and TRBJ1-4, with D perhaps TRBD1 (6 bases). V lost 3 bases to trimming and J lost 8 bases, with 13 bases between them. The CDR3 sequence is 14 residues long. CDR1 and CDR2 (germline): LNHNV, YYDKDF (reference sequence). As DNA, the CDR3 is TGTGCCACCAGCAGGACAGGTAACGTGGAAAAACTGTTTTTT. This gives the protein CATSRTGNVEKLFF.

This chain joins TRBV4-2 and TRBJ2-5, with D possibly being TRBD2 (6 bases). The CDR3 extends over 15 amino acids. The germline gives CDR1 LGHNA, CDR2 YNFKEQ. V was pared by 6 bases and J by 1 base, with 15 bases between. This CDR3 is CASSRAGGVQETQYF. CDR3 DNA: TGTGCCAGCAGTCGGGCCGGGGGAGTCCAAGAGACCCAGTACTTC.